This T cell receptor beta chain is drawn from a study of identical twins. Study-wide results and caveats: Fewer insertions marked abundant cord blood beta clonotypes; young adult naive trended weakly, memory not at all.

Template switching created a universal primer site, and the cDNA included unique molecular identifiers. TCRdb used MiXCR to reprocess the 5' RACE reads, holding one entry per CDR3 protein. Of about 470,000 distinct CDR3 sequences listed, about 24% are singletons. Concerning this clonotype itself: The target antigen is unknown.

The junction had 2 bases not matched to a gene; V was cut back by 2 bases and J by 10 bases. Germline CDR1 and CDR2: SGHTA and FQGNSA. The CDR3 is made up of 12 amino acids. The same data also contributed to another study, on T cells expressing NK-cell markers. That source notes: Sorted CD3+CD56+NKG2C+, CD3+CD56+NKG2C- and CD3+CD56-NKG2C+ T-cell subsets were beta-chain profiled. 1.0-7.0% of CD8+ T cells in about 6 donors belonged to dominant NKG2C+ clonotypes.

The clonotype was recovered from a woman younger than 35 in good health. The sequenced sample was CD4+ T cells sorted from blood. The chain couples TRBV7-2 to TRBJ2-1; 7 bases line up with TRBD2. The chain's CDR3 is CASSLRAGEQFF. CDR3 DNA sequence: TGTGCCAGCAGCTTAAGAGCGGGGGAGCAGTTCTTC.